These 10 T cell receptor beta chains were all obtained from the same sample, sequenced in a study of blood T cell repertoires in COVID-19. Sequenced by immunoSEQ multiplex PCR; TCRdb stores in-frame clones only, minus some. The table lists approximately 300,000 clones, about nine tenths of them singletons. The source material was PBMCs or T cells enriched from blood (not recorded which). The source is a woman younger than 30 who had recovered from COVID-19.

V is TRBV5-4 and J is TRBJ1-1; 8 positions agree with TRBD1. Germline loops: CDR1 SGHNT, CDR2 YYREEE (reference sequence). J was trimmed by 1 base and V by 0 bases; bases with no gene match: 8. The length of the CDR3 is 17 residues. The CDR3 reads CASSLDGRGLGNTEAFF. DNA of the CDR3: TGTGCCAGCAGCTTGGACGGCAGGGGGCTCGGGAACACTGAAGCTTTCTTT.

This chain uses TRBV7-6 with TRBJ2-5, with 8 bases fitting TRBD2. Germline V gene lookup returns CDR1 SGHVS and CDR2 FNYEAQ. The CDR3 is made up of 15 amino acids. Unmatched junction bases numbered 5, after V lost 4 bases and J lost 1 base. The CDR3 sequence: CASSSLSGGQETQYF. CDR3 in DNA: TGTGCCAGCAGCTCGTTGAGCGGGGGCCAAGAGACCCAGTACTTC.

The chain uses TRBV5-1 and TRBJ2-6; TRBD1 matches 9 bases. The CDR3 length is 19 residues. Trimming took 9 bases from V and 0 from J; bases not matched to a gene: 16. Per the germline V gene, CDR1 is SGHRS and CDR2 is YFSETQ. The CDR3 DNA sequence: TGCGCCACAGCAGCGCCGAGGACAGGGGCATACTCTGGGGCCAACGTCCTGACTTTC. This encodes CATAAPRTGAYSGANVLTF.

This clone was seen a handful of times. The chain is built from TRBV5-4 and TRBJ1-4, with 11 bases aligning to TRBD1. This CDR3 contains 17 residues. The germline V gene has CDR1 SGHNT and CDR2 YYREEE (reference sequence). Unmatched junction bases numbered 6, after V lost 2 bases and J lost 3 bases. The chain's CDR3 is CASSFGQGARANEKLFF. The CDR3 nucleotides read TGTGCCAGCAGCTTCGGACAGGGGGCGCGTGCTAATGAAAAACTGTTTTTT.

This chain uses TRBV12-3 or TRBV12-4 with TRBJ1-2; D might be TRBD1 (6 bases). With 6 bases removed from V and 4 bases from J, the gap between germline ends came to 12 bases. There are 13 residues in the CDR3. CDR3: CASSRQDRYGYTF. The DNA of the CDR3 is TGTGCCAGCAGCCGACAGGATCGCTATGGCTACACCTTC.

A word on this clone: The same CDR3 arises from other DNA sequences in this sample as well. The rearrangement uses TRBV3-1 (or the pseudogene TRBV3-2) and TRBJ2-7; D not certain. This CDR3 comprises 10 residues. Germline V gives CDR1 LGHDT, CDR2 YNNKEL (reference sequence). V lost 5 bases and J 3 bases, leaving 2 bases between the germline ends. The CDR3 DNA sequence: TGTGCCAGCAGCTACTACGAGCAGTACTTC. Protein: CASSYYEQYF.

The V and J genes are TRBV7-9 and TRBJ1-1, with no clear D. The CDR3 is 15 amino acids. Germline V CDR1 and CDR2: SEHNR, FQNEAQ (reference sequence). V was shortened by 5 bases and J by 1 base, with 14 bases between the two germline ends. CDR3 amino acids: CASSHLERGNTEAFF. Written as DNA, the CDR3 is TGTGCCAGCAGCCATTTAGAGCGCGGGAACACTGAAGCTTTCTTT.

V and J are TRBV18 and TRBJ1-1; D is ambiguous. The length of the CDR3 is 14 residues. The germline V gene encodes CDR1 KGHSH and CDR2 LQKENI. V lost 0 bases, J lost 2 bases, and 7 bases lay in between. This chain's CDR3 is CASSPPPQNTEAFF. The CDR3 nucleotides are TGTGCCAGCTCACCACCGCCACAAAACACTGAAGCTTTCTTT.

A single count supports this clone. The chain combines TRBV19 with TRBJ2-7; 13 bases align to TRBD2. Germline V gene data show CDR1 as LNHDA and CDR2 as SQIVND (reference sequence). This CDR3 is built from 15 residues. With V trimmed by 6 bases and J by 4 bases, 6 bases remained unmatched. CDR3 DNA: TGTGCCAGTAGCCCCGGACTAGCGGGGGCTTACGAGCAGTACTTC. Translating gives CASSPGLAGAYEQYF.

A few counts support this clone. CDR3 in amino acids: CASSQRDTPLNTEAFF. For the CDR3, the DNA is TGTGCCAGCAGCCAACGGGACACCCCATTAAACACTGAAGCTTTCTTT. The chain has TRBV7-9 and TRBJ1-1; tentative D call: TRBD1 (6 bases). V was shortened by 5 bases and J by 2 bases, with 18 bases between the two germline ends. The CDR3 has 16 residues. In germline, CDR1 is SEHNR, CDR2 FQNEAQ (reference sequence).